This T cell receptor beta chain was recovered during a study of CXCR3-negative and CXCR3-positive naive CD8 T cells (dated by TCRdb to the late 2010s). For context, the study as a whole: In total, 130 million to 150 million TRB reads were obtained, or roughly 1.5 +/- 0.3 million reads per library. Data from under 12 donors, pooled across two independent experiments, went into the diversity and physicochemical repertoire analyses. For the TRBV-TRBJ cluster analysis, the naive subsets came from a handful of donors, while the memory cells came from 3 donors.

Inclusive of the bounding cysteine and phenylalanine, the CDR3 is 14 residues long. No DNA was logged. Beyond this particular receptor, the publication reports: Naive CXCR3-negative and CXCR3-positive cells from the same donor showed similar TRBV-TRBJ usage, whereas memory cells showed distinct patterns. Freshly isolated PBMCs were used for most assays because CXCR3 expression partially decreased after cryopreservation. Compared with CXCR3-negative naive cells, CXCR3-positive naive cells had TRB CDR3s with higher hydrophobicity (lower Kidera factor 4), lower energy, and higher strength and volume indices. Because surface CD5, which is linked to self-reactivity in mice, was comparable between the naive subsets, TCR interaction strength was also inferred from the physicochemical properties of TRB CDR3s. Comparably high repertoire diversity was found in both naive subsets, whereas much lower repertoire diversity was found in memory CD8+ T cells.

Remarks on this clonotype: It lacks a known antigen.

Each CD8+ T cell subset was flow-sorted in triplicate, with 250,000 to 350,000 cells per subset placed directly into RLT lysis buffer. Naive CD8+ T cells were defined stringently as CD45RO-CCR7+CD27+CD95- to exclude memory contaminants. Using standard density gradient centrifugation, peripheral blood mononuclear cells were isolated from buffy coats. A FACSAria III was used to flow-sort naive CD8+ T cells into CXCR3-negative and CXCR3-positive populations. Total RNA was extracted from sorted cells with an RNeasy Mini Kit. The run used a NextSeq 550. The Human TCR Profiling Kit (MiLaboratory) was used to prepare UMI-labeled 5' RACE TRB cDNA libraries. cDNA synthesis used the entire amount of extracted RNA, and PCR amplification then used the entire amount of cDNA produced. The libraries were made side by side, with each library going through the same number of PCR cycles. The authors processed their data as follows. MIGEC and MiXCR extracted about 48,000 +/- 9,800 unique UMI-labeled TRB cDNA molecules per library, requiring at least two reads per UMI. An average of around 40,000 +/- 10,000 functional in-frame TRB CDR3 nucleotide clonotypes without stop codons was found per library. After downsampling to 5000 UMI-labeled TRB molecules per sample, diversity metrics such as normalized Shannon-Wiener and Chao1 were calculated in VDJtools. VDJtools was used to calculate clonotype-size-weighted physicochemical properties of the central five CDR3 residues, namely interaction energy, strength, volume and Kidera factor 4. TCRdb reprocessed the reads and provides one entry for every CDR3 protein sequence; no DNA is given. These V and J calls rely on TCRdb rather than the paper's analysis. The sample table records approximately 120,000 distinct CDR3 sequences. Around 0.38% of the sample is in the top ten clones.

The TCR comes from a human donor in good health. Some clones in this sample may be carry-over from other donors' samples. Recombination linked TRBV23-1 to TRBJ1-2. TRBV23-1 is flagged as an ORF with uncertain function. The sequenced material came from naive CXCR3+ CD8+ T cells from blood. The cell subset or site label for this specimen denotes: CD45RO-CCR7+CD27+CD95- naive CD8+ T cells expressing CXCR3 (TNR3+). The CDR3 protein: CASSPPGGRDGYTF.